One sample yielded the 9 T cell receptor beta chains listed below, sequenced in a study of OX40 agonist ivuxolimab in advanced cancers. Assay: immunoSEQ multiplex PCR; the TCRdb copy retains only in-frame clones and omits some. The sample lists fewer than 20,000 clones, about 86% occurring once. The material was CD4+ or CD8+ T cells sorted from blood, obtained in a trial of the OX40 agonist ivuxolimab. The receptors come from an adult with an advanced solid tumor such as melanoma, head and neck, liver or kidney cancer.

The rearrangement joins TRBV18 to TRBJ2-1, with 11 positions matching TRBD2. The length of the CDR3 is 17 residues. Germline V gene data show CDR1 as KGHSH and CDR2 as LQKENI. Trimming removed 3 bases from V and 4 bases from J; junction bases left unmatched: 8. The CDR3 sequence: CASSPKTSGIGYNEQFF. In DNA, the CDR3 is TGTGCCAGCTCACCGAAGACTAGCGGGATCGGGTACAATGAGCAGTTCTTC.

The chain carries TRBV11-2 and TRBJ2-7; the match to TRBD2 covers 10 bases. Germline V lookup: CDR1 SGHAT, CDR2 FQNNGV. The CDR3 length is 15 residues. Losses at the gene ends were 6 bases for V and 3 bases for J; bases not matched to a gene: 8. The CDR3 sequence is CASSPIAGGGYEQYF. The CDR3 nucleotides are TGTGCCAGCAGTCCGATAGCGGGGGGTGGCTACGAGCAGTACTTC. The complete variable domain, with remaining parts taken from reference TRBV11-2 and TRBJ2-7, reads EAGVAQSPRYKIIEKRQSVAFWCNPISGHATLYWYQQILGQGPKLLIQFQNNGVVDDSQLPKDRFSAERLKGVDSTLKIQPAKLEDSAVYLCASSPIAGGGYEQYFGPGTRLTVT.

The CDR3 coding sequence is TGCGCCAGCAGCTTAACCGGGACGGACTATGAAAAACTGTTTTTT. Its protein is CASSLTGTDYEKLFF. The chain joins TRBV5-1 to TRBJ1-4; TRBD1 is a possible D gene (5 bases). V was pared by 2 bases and J by 6 bases, with 14 bases between. The CDR3 length is 15 residues. The germline V gene encodes CDR1 SGHRS and CDR2 YFSETQ.

The CDR3 reads CASSVSDRNGYEQYF. The CDR3 DNA sequence: TGTGCCAGCAGCGTCTCGGACAGGAATGGATACGAGCAGTACTTC. The genes are TRBV7-6 and TRBJ2-7, with 7 bases identical to TRBD1. There are 15 residues in the CDR3. With V trimmed by 5 bases and J by 4 bases, 11 bases remained unmatched. The V gene's germline CDR1 is SGHVS and CDR2 FNYEAQ.

The chain uses TRBV6-5 and TRBJ2-1; TRBD2 matches 7 bases. The CDR3 length is 11 residues. J was trimmed by 10 bases and V by 6 bases; bases with no gene match: 3. The germline V gene encodes CDR1 MNHEY and CDR2 SVGAGI. The CDR3 region has the DNA TGTGCCAGCAGGGCTAGCGGAGAGCAGTTCTTC. Translating gives CASRASGEQFF.

The chain couples TRBV6-1 to TRBJ2-3; D unresolved. Trimming shortened V by 1 base and J by 2 bases, and 7 bases separated the two germline ends. Germline V CDR1 and CDR2: MNHNS, SASEGT. CDR3 size: 14 residues. In nucleotides, the CDR3 is TGTGCCAGCAGTGAAGTGGGTTTCACAGATACGCAGTATTTT. Translating gives CASSEVGFTDTQYF.

V is TRBV5-5 and J is TRBJ1-1, with D unclear. This CDR3 comprises 13 residues. Looked up from germline, CDR1 is SGHKS and CDR2 is YYEKEE (reference sequence). V was cut by 3 bases and J by 1 base, with 7 bases left in between. CDR3 region: CASSWATNTEAFF. Here the CDR3 DNA reads TGTGCCAGCAGCTGGGCCACGAACACTGAAGCTTTCTTT.

The chain carries TRBV18 and TRBJ1-4, with D possibly matching TRBD1 (6 bases). The CDR3 is 15 amino acids. Germline-derived CDR1 and CDR2 are KGHSH and LQKENI. Trimming cost V 2 bases and J 7 bases, with 14 bases left between them. The CDR3 region is CASSPEKGVLEKLFF. Written as DNA, the CDR3 is TGTGCCAGCTCACCAGAAAAGGGGGTACTTGAAAAACTGTTTTTT.

The genes are TRBV19 and TRBJ1-6; D gene unclear. The V end lost 0 bases, the J end lost 7 bases, and 7 bases lay between the germline ends. CDR1 and CDR2 (germline): LNHDA, SQIVND (reference sequence). The CDR3 loop spans 14 amino acids. CDR3 sequence: CASSIDLGNSPLHF. The CDR3 DNA is TGTGCCAGTAGTATAGATCTAGGGAATTCACCCCTCCACTTT.